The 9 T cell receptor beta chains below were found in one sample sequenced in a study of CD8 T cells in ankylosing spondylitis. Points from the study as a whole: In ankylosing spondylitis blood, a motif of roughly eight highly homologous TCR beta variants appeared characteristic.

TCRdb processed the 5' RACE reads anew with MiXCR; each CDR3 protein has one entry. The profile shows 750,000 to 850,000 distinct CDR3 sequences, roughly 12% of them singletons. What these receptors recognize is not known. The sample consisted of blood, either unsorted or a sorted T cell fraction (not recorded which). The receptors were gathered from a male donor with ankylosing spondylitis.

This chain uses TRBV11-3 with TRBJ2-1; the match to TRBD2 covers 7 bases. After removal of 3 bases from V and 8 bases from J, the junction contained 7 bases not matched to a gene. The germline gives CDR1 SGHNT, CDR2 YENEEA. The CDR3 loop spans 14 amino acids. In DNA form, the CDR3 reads TGTGCCAGCAGCTTTTTGGGAGGGCCAGATGAGCAGTTCTTC. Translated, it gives CASSFLGGPDEQFF.

The CDR3 DNA is TGCAGTGCTAGAGATGCAGGGGGCTACTCCTACGAGCAGTACTTC. Encoded protein: CSARDAGGYSYEQYF. V usage is TRBV20-1 and J usage is TRBJ2-7; TRBD1 matches at 8 bases. V dropped 0 bases and J dropped 0; count of bases not matched to a gene: 4. The CDR3 has 15 amino acids. CDR1 is DFQATT, CDR2 SNEGSKA, per germline (reference sequence).

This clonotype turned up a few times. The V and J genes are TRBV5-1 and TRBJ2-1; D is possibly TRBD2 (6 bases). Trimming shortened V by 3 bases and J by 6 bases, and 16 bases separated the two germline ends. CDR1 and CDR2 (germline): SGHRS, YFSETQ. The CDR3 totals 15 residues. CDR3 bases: TGCGCCAGCAGCTCGGGGGTAGGTTCGCTCAATGAGCAGTTCTTC. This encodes CASSSGVGSLNEQFF.

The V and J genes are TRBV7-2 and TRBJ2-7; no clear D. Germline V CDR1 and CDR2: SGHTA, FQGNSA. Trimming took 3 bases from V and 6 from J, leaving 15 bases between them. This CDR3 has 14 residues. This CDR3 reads CASSLMGRPPEQYF. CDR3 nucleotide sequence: TGTGCCAGCAGCTTGATGGGAAGGCCCCCCGAGCAGTACTTC.

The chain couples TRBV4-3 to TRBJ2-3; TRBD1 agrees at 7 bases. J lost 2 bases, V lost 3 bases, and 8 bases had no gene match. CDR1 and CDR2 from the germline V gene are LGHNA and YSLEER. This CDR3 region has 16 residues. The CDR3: CASSHYRGRTTDTQYF. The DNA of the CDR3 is TGCGCCAGCAGCCACTACAGGGGCAGGACCACAGATACGCAGTATTTT.

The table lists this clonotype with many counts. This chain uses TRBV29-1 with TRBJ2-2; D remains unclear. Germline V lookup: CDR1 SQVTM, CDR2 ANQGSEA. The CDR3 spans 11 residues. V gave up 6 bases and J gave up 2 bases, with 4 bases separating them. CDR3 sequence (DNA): TGCAGCGTCCAAAACACCGGGGAGCTGTTTTTT. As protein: CSVQNTGELFF.

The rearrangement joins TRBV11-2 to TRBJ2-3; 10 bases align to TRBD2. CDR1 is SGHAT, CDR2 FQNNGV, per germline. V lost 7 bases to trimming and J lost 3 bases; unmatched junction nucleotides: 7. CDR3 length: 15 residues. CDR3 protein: CASTEAGGRTDTQYF. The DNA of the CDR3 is TGTGCCAGCACGGAAGCGGGGGGGCGGACAGATACGCAGTATTTT.

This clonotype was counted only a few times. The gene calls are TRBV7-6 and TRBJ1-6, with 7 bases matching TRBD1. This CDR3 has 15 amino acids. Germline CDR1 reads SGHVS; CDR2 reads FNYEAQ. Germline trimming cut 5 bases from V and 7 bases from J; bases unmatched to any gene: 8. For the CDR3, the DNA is TGTGCCAGCAGCCGAATCGGGACAGCAAATTCACCCCTCCACTTT. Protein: CASSRIGTANSPLHF.

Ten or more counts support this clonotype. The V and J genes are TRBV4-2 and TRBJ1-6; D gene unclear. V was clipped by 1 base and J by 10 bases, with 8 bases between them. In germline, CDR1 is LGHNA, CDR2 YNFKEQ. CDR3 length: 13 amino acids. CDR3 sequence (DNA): TGTGCCAGCAGCCAAGGATCGGGATCACCCCTCCACTTT. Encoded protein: CASSQGSGSPLHF.